Below, 4 T cell receptor beta chains from the same sample are listed, as sequenced in a study of blood T cell repertoires in COVID-19. Only in-frame clones appear in the TCRdb table, and some are missing; sequencing was by immunoSEQ multiplex PCR. The sample consists of approximately 220,000 clones, around nine tenths of them appearing once. Sequencing was performed on PBMCs or T cells enriched from blood (not recorded which). These receptors were obtained from a woman in her 30s who had been exposed to COVID-19.

This clone was seen a few times. The chain uses TRBV3-1 (or the pseudogene TRBV3-2) and TRBJ2-7, with TRBD1 as a possible D gene (6 bases). CDR3 length equals 15 residues. With 4 bases removed from V and 2 bases from J, the gap between germline ends came to 15 bases. The germline CDR1 and CDR2 sequences are LGHDT and YNNKEL (reference sequence). CDR3 nucleotides: TGTGCCAGCAGCCCCCGTTCCAGGGACACCTACGAGCAGTACTTC. Its translation is CASSPRSRDTYEQYF.

The chain carries TRBV7-2 and TRBJ1-6; D possibly corresponds to TRBD1 (6 bases). The germline gives CDR1 SGHTA, CDR2 FQGNSA. The V end was cut by 5 bases, the J end by 7 bases, with 15 bases between. The CDR3 consists of 15 residues. The CDR3 here is CASSAPGGGNSPLHF. The CDR3 coding sequence is TGTGCCAGCAGCGCACCGGGGGGCGGGAATTCACCCCTCCACTTT.

The chain employs TRBV5-1 and TRBJ2-4; D may be TRBD1 (5 bases). Germline assignment: CDR1 SGHRS and CDR2 YFSETQ. V lost 4 bases and J lost 0, with 8 bases in between. The CDR3 has 14 residues. CDR3 residues: CASSPTVAKNIQYF. The CDR3 DNA reads TGCGCCAGCAGCCCGACAGTAGCCAAAAACATTCAGTACTTC.

V usage is TRBV29-1 and J usage is TRBJ2-3; 11 bases fit TRBD2. Germline loops: CDR1 SQVTM, CDR2 ANQGSEA. V lost 7 bases, J lost 5 bases, and 17 bases stayed unmatched. The CDR3 has 17 residues. Written as DNA, the CDR3 is TGCAGCGCCGCCCCTAGCGGGGGGACCGGGAGGAGAGATACGCAGTATTTT. Residues: CSAAPSGGTGRRDTQYF.